Listed below are T cell receptor beta chains from one sample, sequenced in a study of cytomegalovirus exposure and HLA in healthy donors. Method: immunoSEQ multiplex PCR; TCRdb's copy keeps in-frame clones and lacks some. The table shows approximately 67,000 clones, with around 63% occurring only once. The sequenced sample consisted of PBMCs. These receptors were obtained from a woman in her 30s in good health and CMV-seronegative. Both conserved end residues are part of each CDR3. D genes are given only for firm matches. Expanded clones get a size class; other rows say once, few or many, or leave the size out.

clone_size	v_call	d_call	j_call	cdr3_aa	cdr3_nt
.	TRBV6-5	TRBD1	TRBJ2-4	CASTSPGQALNHRYF	TGTGCCAGCACCTCCCCGGGACAGGCTCTCAATCATCGGTACTTC
.	TRBV13	.	TRBJ1-1	CASSSWDFLNTEAFF	TGTGCCAGCAGCTCGTGGGACTTCTTGAACACTGAAGCTTTCTTT
.	TRBV18	.	TRBJ2-7	CASSPGQYEQYF	TGTGCCAGCTCACCCGGACAGTACGAGCAGTACTTC
.	TRBV2	.	TRBJ2-1	CASSEQLVGANEQFF	TGTGCCAGCAGTGAACAACTCGTAGGAGCTAATGAGCAGTTCTTC
.	TRBV7-9	TRBD1	TRBJ1-4	CASSSAGGWEKLFF	TGTGCCAGCAGCTCAGCAGGGGGTTGGGAAAAACTGTTTTTT
.	TRBV4-2	.	TRBJ2-7	CASSHQEGYEQYF	TGTGCCAGCAGTCACCAGGAGGGGTACGAGCAGTACTTC
.	TRBV7-9	.	TRBJ1-1	CASSLVQGVNTEAFF	TGTGCCAGCAGCTTAGTGCAAGGGGTGAACACTGAAGCTTTCTTT
few	TRBV4-2	.	TRBJ1-2	CASSQEVAGHHTDYGYTF	TGTGCCAGCAGCCAAGAGGTGGCAGGACACCACACCGACTATGGCTACACCTTC
.	TRBV7-6	TRBD2	TRBJ2-7	CASSLGLADYEQYF	TGTGCCAGCAGCCTCGGACTAGCGGATTACGAGCAGTACTTC
.	TRBV10-3	TRBD1	TRBJ1-2	CAISDGTVYGYTF	TGTGCCATCAGTGACGGGACAGTCTATGGCTACACCTTC
.	TRBV18	TRBD1	TRBJ2-7	CASSAPGTGGFYEQYF	TGTGCCAGCTCAGCCCCCGGGACAGGGGGGTTCTACGAGCAGTACTTC
.	TRBV5-4	TRBD2	TRBJ2-3	CASSLLAVLAGGPDTQYF	TGTGCCAGCAGCCTATTGGCCGTGCTAGCGGGGGGGCCGGATACGCAGTATTTT
few	TRBV19	TRBD1	TRBJ2-5	CASTQRSGTGQETQYF	TGTGCCAGTACCCAGCGATCCGGGACAGGACAAGAGACCCAGTACTTC
.	TRBV7-6	.	TRBJ2-4	CASSPGPGELAKNIQYF	TGTGCCAGCAGCCCCGGGCCGGGGGAGCTAGCCAAAAACATTCAGTACTTC
.	TRBV7-8	.	TRBJ1-1	CASSLNGGTEAFF	TGTGCCAGCAGCTTAAACGGGGGGACTGAAGCTTTCTTT
.	TRBV7-9	TRBD1	TRBJ1-1	CASSLVGQGRIAFF	TGTGCCAGCAGCTTAGTCGGACAGGGAAGGATCGCTTTCTTT
few	TRBV5-6	TRBD1	TRBJ2-4	CASRMTGEGGNIQYF	TGTGCCAGCCGAATGACAGGGGAAGGGGGAAACATTCAGTACTTC
.	TRBV7-9	TRBD2	TRBJ2-3	CASRAGGSLGTDTQYF	TGTGCCAGCAGAGCGGGGGGGTCCTTAGGCACAGATACGCAGTATTTT
.	TRBV6-5	TRBD1	TRBJ2-5	CASSRDRQETQYF	TGTGCCAGCAGTCGGGACAGGCAAGAGACCCAGTACTTC
.	TRBV11-3	.	TRBJ1-1	CASSLFRSTEAFF	TGTGCCAGCAGCTTATTCCGGAGCACTGAAGCTTTCTTT
.	TRBV6-1	TRBD2	TRBJ2-3	CASSTLAGGADTQYF	TGTGCCAGCAGTACACTAGCGGGGGGTGCTGATACGCAGTATTTT
.	TRBV11-3	TRBD1	TRBJ2-1	CASSSRQGDSYNEQFF	TGTGCCAGCAGCTCTAGACAGGGAGACTCCTACAATGAGCAGTTCTTC
few	TRBV5-8	.	TRBJ2-2	CASSLGANTGELFF	TGTGCCAGCAGCTTGGGGGCTAACACCGGGGAGCTGTTTTTT
.	TRBV5-1	TRBD2	TRBJ2-1	CASSLWTSAYDEQFF	TGCGCCAGCAGCTTGTGGACTAGCGCTTATGATGAGCAGTTCTTC
few	TRBV10-3	TRBD1	TRBJ2-7	CASSPGTGRYEQYF	TGTGCCAGCAGTCCCGGGACAGGGCGGTACGAGCAGTACTTC
.	TRBV2	TRBD1	TRBJ2-2	CASNKGRDSGELFF	TGTGCCAGCAATAAGGGCAGGGACAGCGGGGAGCTGTTTTTT
once	TRBV9	TRBD2	TRBJ2-5	CASSDQRGGRVGETQYF	TGTGCCAGCAGCGATCAGCGGGGGGGCCGGGTCGGAGAGACCCAGTACTTC
.	TRBV11-2	.	TRBJ2-7	CASSWGGRNEQYF	TGTGCCAGCAGCTGGGGGGGCAGAAACGAGCAGTACTTC
.	TRBV18	TRBD1	TRBJ2-2	CASSRGPISANTGELFF	TGTGCCAGCTCGAGGGGGCCAATTTCCGCGAACACCGGGGAGCTGTTTTTT
.	TRBV19	TRBD2	TRBJ2-7	CASAVGTSANEQYF	TGTGCCAGTGCTGTCGGGACTAGCGCCAACGAGCAGTACTTC
.	TRBV28	.	TRBJ2-7	CASSLYGGGGSYEQYF	TGTGCCAGCAGTTTATACGGGGGAGGGGGCTCCTACGAGCAGTACTTC
once	TRBV27	.	TRBJ1-1	CASSKGGNTEAFF	TGTGCCAGCAGCAAAGGGGGAAACACTGAAGCTTTCTTT
few	TRBV7-9	TRBD1	TRBJ1-1	CSSSRTGREAFF	TGTTCCAGCAGCCGGACAGGGCGAGAAGCTTTCTTT
.	TRBV5-1	.	TRBJ1-1	CASSFTGATEAFF	TGCGCCAGCAGCTTCACTGGGGCCACTGAAGCTTTCTTT
.	TRBV4-1	TRBD1	TRBJ2-1	CASSRDRASYNEQFF	TGCGCCAGCAGCCGTGACAGGGCGTCCTACAATGAGCAGTTCTTC
.	TRBV5-1	.	TRBJ1-1	CASSPRTANTEAFF	TGCGCCAGCAGCCCCCGAACAGCGAACACTGAAGCTTTCTTT
few	TRBV11-3	TRBD1	TRBJ1-6	CASSLRQGDSPLHF	TGTGCCAGCAGCTTAAGACAGGGAGATTCACCCCTCCACTTT
.	TRBV11-3	TRBD1	TRBJ2-7	CASSLVWTGGYEQYF	TGTGCCAGCAGCTTAGTTTGGACAGGGGGCTACGAGCAGTACTTC
.	TRBV7-8	.	TRBJ2-7	CASSLVSPYEQYF	TGTGCCAGCAGCTTAGTTTCTCCCTACGAGCAGTACTTC
.	TRBV30	TRBD1	TRBJ2-7	CAWSDGRGFYEQYF	TGTGCCTGGAGTGATGGCAGGGGGTTCTACGAGCAGTACTTC
.	TRBV5-4	.	TRBJ2-2	CASSQGAGRTGELFF	TGTGCCAGCAGCCAAGGGGCAGGGAGGACCGGGGAGCTGTTTTTT
.	TRBV7-2	TRBD1	TRBJ1-1	CASSLNRQGGAFF	TGTGCCAGCAGCTTAAACCGACAGGGTGGAGCTTTCTTT
.	TRBV7-2	TRBD2	TRBJ2-2	CASSLWGLAVTGELFF	TGTGCCAGCAGCTTATGGGGACTAGCGGTCACCGGGGAGCTGTTTTTT
.	TRBV27	.	TRBJ1-6	CASSSRQVWSNSPLHF	TGTGCCAGCAGTTCCCGACAGGTTTGGAGTAATTCACCCCTCCACTTT
.	TRBV7-9	.	TRBJ2-2	CASRGTGTLNTGELFF	TGTGCCAGCAGGGGGACCGGGACACTGAACACCGGGGAGCTGTTTTTT
.	TRBV6-1	.	TRBJ1-1	CASIPQTEAEAFF	TGTGCCAGCATTCCCCAGACAGAAGCTGAAGCTTTCTTT
.	TRBV19	TRBD1	TRBJ2-5	CASSTGQGAGETQYF	TGTGCCAGTAGTACGGGACAGGGGGCGGGGGAGACCCAGTACTTC
.	TRBV14	.	TRBJ1-2	CASSQENRLYGYTF	TGTGCCAGCAGCCAAGAAAACAGGCTTTATGGCTACACCTTC
few	TRBV6-1	.	TRBJ1-2	CASSPLLVDYGYTF	TGTGCCAGCAGCCCTCTCTTAGTAGACTATGGCTACACCTTC
few	TRBV6-1	TRBD1	TRBJ1-2	CASRGQGDYGYTF	TGTGCCAGCAGGGGACAGGGAGACTATGGCTACACCTTC
.	TRBV9	TRBD1	TRBJ1-3	CASSSPHRGEENTIYF	TGTGCCAGCAGCTCTCCTCACAGGGGAGAGGAAAACACCATATATTTT
few	TRBV14	TRBD1	TRBJ2-5	CASSPDREETQYF	TGTGCCAGCAGTCCGGACAGGGAAGAGACCCAGTACTTC
.	TRBV5-5	.	TRBJ2-7	CASSPLRVLNEQYF	TGTGCCAGCAGCCCCCTCAGGGTCTTAAATGAGCAGTACTTC
few	TRBV4-2	TRBD1	TRBJ1-1	CASSQFKTGGTEAFF	TGTGCCAGCAGCCAATTTAAGACAGGGGGTACTGAAGCTTTCTTT
.	TRBV18	.	TRBJ1-4	CASSATGATNEKLFF	TGTGCCAGCTCGGCGACTGGTGCAACTAATGAAAAACTGTTTTTT
few	TRBV19	.	TRBJ1-1	CASSPMGGALNTEAFF	TGTGCCAGTAGTCCAATGGGAGGGGCGCTAAACACTGAAGCTTTCTTT
.	TRBV5-1	.	TRBJ2-7	CASPFVEQYF	TGCGCCAGTCCCTTCGTCGAGCAGTACTTC
.	TRBV5-4	TRBD1	TRBJ1-1	CASSLLGTGANTEAFF	TGTGCCAGCAGCTTGTTAGGCACAGGGGCGAACACTGAAGCTTTCTTT
.	TRBV6-1	.	TRBJ1-5	CASSEVGGGSYQPQHF	TGTGCCAGCAGTGAAGTTGGGGGAGGGAGTTATCAGCCCCAGCATTTT
.	TRBV5-6	TRBD1	TRBJ2-5	CASSGRDRVGETQYF	TGTGCCAGCAGCGGCCGGGACAGGGTGGGTGAGACCCAGTACTTC